The sequence of this TCR beta chain was determined in a study of response to subunit inactivated influenza vaccine. V was cut by 3 bases and J by 4 bases, with 11 bases left in between. Germline assignment: CDR1 SGDLS and CDR2 YYNGEE. CDR3 size: 14 residues. As regards this clonotype: Its antigen is currently unknown.

Study conclusions and caveats: The authors offered the suggestion that each seasonal influenza vaccination recruits few new T cells.

One entry per CDR3 protein, called by TCRdb with MiXCR from the RT-PCR reads. The sample lists under 950,000 distinct CDR3 sequences, about 20% seen once, with roughly 10% in the top ten. The clonotype originates from a man over 45 who received an inactivated influenza vaccine. V and J are TRBV9 and TRBJ1-5; D is ambiguous. Sequencing used PBMCs from blood, obtained 5 days after vaccination. CDR3 loop: CASSESSDNQPQHF. CDR3 bases: TGTGCCAGCAGCGAGAGCTCCGATAATCAGCCCCAGCATTTT.